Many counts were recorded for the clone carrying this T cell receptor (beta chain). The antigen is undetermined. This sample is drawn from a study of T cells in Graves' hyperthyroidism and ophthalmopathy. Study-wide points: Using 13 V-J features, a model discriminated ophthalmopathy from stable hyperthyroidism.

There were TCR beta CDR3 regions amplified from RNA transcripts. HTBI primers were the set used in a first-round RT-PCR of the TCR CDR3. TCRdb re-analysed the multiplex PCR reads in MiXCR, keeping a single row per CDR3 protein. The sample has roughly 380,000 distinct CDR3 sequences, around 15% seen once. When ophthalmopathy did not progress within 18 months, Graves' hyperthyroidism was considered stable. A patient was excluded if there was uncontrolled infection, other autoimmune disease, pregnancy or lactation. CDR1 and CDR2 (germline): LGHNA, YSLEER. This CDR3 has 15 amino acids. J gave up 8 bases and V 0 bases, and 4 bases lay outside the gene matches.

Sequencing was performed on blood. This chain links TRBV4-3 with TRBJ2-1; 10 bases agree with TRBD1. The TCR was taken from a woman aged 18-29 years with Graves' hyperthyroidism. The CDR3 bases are TGCGCCAGCAGCCAAGAACCGGACAGGGGGGATGAGCAGTTCTTC. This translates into CASSQEPDRGDEQFF.